This T cell receptor beta chain was identified in a study of T cell changes during pregnancy in multiple sclerosis. The CDR3 is made up of 14 amino acids. J lost 2 bases, V lost 7 bases, and 5 bases had no gene match. The V gene's germline CDR1 is MDHEN and CDR2 SYDVKM. Repertoires were generated with immunoSEQ multiplex PCR, while TCRdb's copy carries only in-frame clones and drops some. The sample shows tens of thousands of clones, 88% of them seen only once. The source was peripheral blood, collected in the first trimester of pregnancy. This chain links TRBV28 with TRBJ1-1, with 9 bases lining up with TRBD1. This clonotype was sampled from a female donor with multiple sclerosis, enrolled in a pregnancy study. The CDR3 DNA follows: TGTGCCAGCACCACGGGACAGGGAAACACTGAAGCTTTCTTT. Protein sequence: CASTTGQGNTEAFF.